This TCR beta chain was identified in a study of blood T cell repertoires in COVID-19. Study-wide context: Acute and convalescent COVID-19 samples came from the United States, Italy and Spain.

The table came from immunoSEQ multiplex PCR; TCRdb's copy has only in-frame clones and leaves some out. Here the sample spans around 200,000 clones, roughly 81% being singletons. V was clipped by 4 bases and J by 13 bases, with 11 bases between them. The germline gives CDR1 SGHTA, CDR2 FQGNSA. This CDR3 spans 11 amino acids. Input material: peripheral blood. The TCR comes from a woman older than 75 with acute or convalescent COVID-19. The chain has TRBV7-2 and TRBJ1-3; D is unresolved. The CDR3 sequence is CASSSIGRIYF. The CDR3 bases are TGTGCCAGCAGCTCCATTGGCCGTATATATTTT. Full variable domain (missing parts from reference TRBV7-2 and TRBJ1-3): GAGVSQSPSNKVTEKGKDVELRCDPISGHTALYWYRQSLGQGLEFLIYFQGNSAPDKSGLPSDRFSAERTGGSVSTLTIQRTQQEDSAVYLCASSSIGRIYFGEGSWLTVV.